A single sample gave rise to the 21 T cell receptor beta chains below, sequenced in a study of OX40 agonist ivuxolimab in advanced cancers. TCRdb's table, derived via immunoSEQ multiplex PCR, lists solely in-frame clones and lacks some. The sample has tens of thousands of clones; about 86% are singletons. This specimen consisted of CD4+ or CD8+ T cells sorted from blood, obtained in a trial of the OX40 agonist ivuxolimab. These receptors were obtained from an adult with an advanced solid tumor such as melanoma, head and neck, liver or kidney cancer.

This clone has more than one count but fewer than ten. The chain is built from TRBV10-3 and TRBJ1-2; 7 bases agree with TRBD1. Trimming removed 10 bases from V and 8 bases from J; junction bases left unmatched: 10. Germline loops: CDR1 ENHRY, CDR2 SYGVKD. The CDR3 is made up of 12 amino acids. CDR3 sequence reads: CASNDRAVGYTF. Written as DNA, the CDR3 is TGTGCCAGTAACGACAGGGCTGTCGGCTACACCTTC.

This clone was seen once. The DNA for the CDR3 is TGTGCCAGCAGCTTACGGGGCGTTTACAATGAGCAGTTCTTC. It translates to CASSLRGVYNEQFF. The chain is built from TRBV5-6 and TRBJ2-1, with D perhaps TRBD1 or TRBD2 (5 bases each). The CDR3 covers 14 residues. Germline CDR1 and CDR2: SGHDT and YYEEEE. V lost 2 bases to trimming and J lost 4 bases, with 10 bases between them.

The V gene is TRBV7-2, the J gene TRBJ2-2, with TRBD1 identical over 7 bases. Germline trimming cut 3 bases from V and 10 bases from J; bases unmatched to any gene: 14. Germline loops: CDR1 SGHTA, CDR2 FQGNSA. The CDR3 runs to 16 residues. Here the CDR3 reads CASSFRDSGSGQELFF. DNA of the CDR3: TGTGCCAGCAGCTTCCGGGACAGTGGTTCGGGGCAGGAGCTGTTTTTT.

The J gene is TRBJ2-3, the V gene TRBV5-1, with D possibly TRBD2 on 5 matching bases. The CDR3 spans 15 residues. Germline CDR1 reads SGHRS; CDR2 reads YFSETQ. Trimming pared 1 base from V and 0 bases from J, leaving 9 bases between. The CDR3 region has the DNA TGCGCCAGCAGCTTGACTAGTTCTAGCACAGATACGCAGTATTTT. Its translation: CASSLTSSSTDTQYF.

The chain is built from TRBV19 and TRBJ1-4, with D possibly TRBD1 on 6 matching bases. The CDR3 runs to 17 residues. The germline V gene has CDR1 LNHDA and CDR2 SQIVND (reference sequence). The ends were cut back, 7 bases at V and 5 bases at J, with 23 bases in the middle. CDR3 region: CASTETGGLRLNEKLFF. In DNA form, the CDR3 reads TGTGCCAGTACCGAAACGGGGGGCTTACGATTAAATGAAAAACTGTTTTTT.

The V gene is TRBV19, the J gene TRBJ1-5; D not certain. Trimming removed 6 bases at V and 1 base at J, with 7 bases between. Germline lookup yields CDR1 LNHDA and CDR2 SQIVND (reference sequence). The CDR3 is 13 amino acids. The DNA for the CDR3 is TGTGCCAGTAGCGCGGAGAGCAATCAGCCCCAGCATTTT. It is translated as CASSAESNQPQHF.

V is TRBV28 and J is TRBJ2-3, with D perhaps given as TRBD1 or TRBD2 (5 bases each). Germline CDR1 MDHEN, CDR2 SYDVKM. V dropped 4 bases and J dropped 6 bases, with 20 bases sitting between them. The CDR3 loop spans 16 amino acids. CDR3 DNA: TGTGCCAGCAGTTCGGCCGGGACCGCTCGAGGGGATACGCAGTATTTT. It specifies CASSSAGTARGDTQYF. The entire variable domain, with the rest obtained from reference TRBV28 and TRBJ2-3, is as follows: DVKVTQSSRYLVKRTGEKVFLECVQDMDHENMFWYRQDPGLGLRLIYFSYDVKMKEKGDIPEGYSVSREKKERFSLILESASTNQTSMYLCASSSAGTARGDTQYFGPGTRLTVL.

The CDR3 bases are TGTGCCAGCAGTGAAGCGATGGACAGGCAGGCCTATGGCTACACCTTC. As protein: CASSEAMDRQAYGYTF. The rearrangement joins TRBV2 to TRBJ1-2, with 7 nucleotides matching TRBD1. CDR3 length equals 16 residues. The germline gives CDR1 SNHLY, CDR2 FYNNEI. The trim removed 0 bases at V and 4 bases at J, leaving 8 bases unmatched.

V usage is TRBV6-1 and J usage is TRBJ2-7; TRBD2 aligns across 10 bases. V lost 11 bases to trimming and J lost 6 bases; unmatched junction nucleotides: 10. The CDR3 totals 13 residues. Germline V gene data show CDR1 as MNHNS and CDR2 as SASEGT. CDR3 coding DNA: TGTGCCGCGGCAAGCGGGGGGGTCCGCGAGCAGTACTTC. It yields the protein CAAASGGVREQYF.

The chain couples TRBV28 to TRBJ1-4; weak D call: TRBD1 (6 bases). CDR3 length: 12 residues. Per the germline V gene, CDR1 is MDHEN and CDR2 is SYDVKM. The V end lost 5 bases, the J end lost 11 bases, and 12 bases lay between the germline ends. The CDR3 loop is CASSENREKLFF. The CDR3 nucleotides are TGTGCCAGCAGTGAAAACAGGGAGAAACTGTTTTTT.

The gene calls are TRBV25-1 and TRBJ2-5; no clear D. The ends were cut back, 8 bases at V and 1 base at J, with 8 bases in the middle. This CDR3 contains 12 residues. CDR1 is MGHDK and CDR2 is SYGVNS in the germline V gene. CDR3 sequence (DNA): TGTGCCAGCCCTATCCTCCAAGAGACCCAGTACTTC. This sequence encodes CASPILQETQYF.

V usage is TRBV5-1 and J usage is TRBJ1-5; D uncertain. The CDR3 loop spans 13 amino acids. Germline V gene data show CDR1 as SGHRS and CDR2 as YFSETQ. V gave up 2 bases and J gave up 1 base, with 4 bases separating them. CDR3 nucleotide sequence: TGCGCCAGCAGCTTCGGCAGCAATCAGCCCCAGCATTTT. Encoded protein: CASSFGSNQPQHF.

This sequence joins TRBV9 and TRBJ2-3; 9 bases agree with TRBD2. Trimming at V came to 0 bases and at J to 4 bases, leaving 9 bases not matched to a gene. From germline, CDR1 is SGDLS and CDR2 YYNGEE. The CDR3 sequence is 17 residues long. In DNA, the CDR3 is TGTGCCAGCAGCGTAGCGTCTAGCGGGGTCGGGGCAGATACGCAGTATTTT. It translates to CASSVASSGVGADTQYF.

The sample holds a few counts of this clone. CDR3 DNA: TGCGCCAGCAGCTTGGAGGCAGGGCCTAATGAAAAACTGTTTTTT. This codes for CASSLEAGPNEKLFF. The chain uses TRBV5-1 and TRBJ1-4; D perhaps matches TRBD1 (5 bases). Germline CDR1 reads SGHRS; CDR2 reads YFSETQ. With 0 bases removed from V and 3 bases from J, the gap between germline ends came to 9 bases. The length of the CDR3 is 15 residues.

This chain links TRBV18 with TRBJ1-2, with D tentatively TRBD1 (5 bases). The V gene's germline CDR1 is KGHSH and CDR2 LQKENI. The V gene lost 2 bases and the J gene lost 9 bases, with 22 bases spanning the gap. The CDR3 loop spans 16 amino acids. The CDR3 DNA follows: TGTGCCAGCTCACCATTAGGGACCGACGGGGAATCGAGCTACACCTTC. It yields the protein CASSPLGTDGESSYTF.

This clone turned up a few times. The chain employs TRBV7-9 and TRBJ1-6; TRBD1 aligns across 11 bases. Looked up from germline, CDR1 is SEHNR and CDR2 is FQNEAQ (reference sequence). The CDR3 is 19 amino acids. After removal of 5 bases from V and 2 bases from J, the junction contained 11 bases not matched to a gene. This CDR3 is CASSRSRDRGFAYNSPLHF. In DNA, the CDR3 is TGTGCCAGCAGCCGAAGCCGGGACAGGGGGTTCGCCTATAATTCACCCCTCCACTTT.

This clone appeared once. The chain recombines TRBV2 with TRBJ2-7, with D perhaps matching TRBD1 or TRBD2 (6 bases each). CDR3 length: 14 residues. Trimming took off 5 bases at V and 4 bases at J, with 15 bases between the two ends. CDR1 is SNHLY, CDR2 FYNNEI, per germline. The chain's CDR3 is CASSRRGGGYEQYF. CDR3 nucleotides: TGTGCCAGCAGTCGCAGGGGAGGTGGGTACGAGCAGTACTTC.

This clone was seen only once. The V call is TRBV5-1, the J call TRBJ2-3; tentative D call: TRBD1 (5 bases). Deletions cut 4 bases from V and 4 bases from J, with 16 bases between. CDR3 size: 15 residues. Germline V CDR1 and CDR2: SGHRS, YFSETQ. The CDR3 nucleotides are TGCGCCAGCAGCCCGGCCCAGGGCGTCGCAGATACGCAGTATTTT. Translated, it gives CASSPAQGVADTQYF.

This clone was seen only once. The chain has TRBV9 and TRBJ2-1; D not certain. V lost 3 bases and J 0 bases, leaving 16 bases between the germline ends. Germline V CDR1 and CDR2: SGDLS, YYNGEE. The length of the CDR3 is 17 residues. The CDR3 is CASSADPTARSYNEQFF. The CDR3 DNA reads TGTGCCAGCAGCGCGGACCCTACAGCACGCTCCTACAATGAGCAGTTCTTC. The complete variable domain, with remaining parts taken from reference TRBV9 and TRBJ2-1, reads DSGVTQTPKHLITATGQRVTLRCSPRSGDLSVYWYQQSLDQGLQFLIQYYNGEERAKGNILERFSAQQFPDLHSELNLSSLELGDSALYFCASSADPTARSYNEQFFGPGTRLTVL.

The gene calls are TRBV7-6 and TRBJ2-7; D is tentatively TRBD1 or TRBD2 (6 bases each). Trimming stripped 1 base from V and 4 bases from J, with 14 bases between. CDR3 length equals 15 residues. Per germline, CDR1 SGHVS and CDR2 FNYEAQ. The CDR3 sequence is CASSLGPGAKYEQYF. The CDR3, as DNA: TGTGCCAGCAGCTTAGGTCCGGGGGCGAAGTACGAGCAGTACTTC.

The chain has TRBV5-4 and TRBJ1-1; possible D gene TRBD1, 6 bases. V lost 0 bases and J lost 4, with 13 bases in between. Germline V lookup: CDR1 SGHNT, CDR2 YYREEE (reference sequence). The CDR3 covers 15 residues. CDR3 DNA sequence: TGTGCCAGCAGCTTGGCCGATTTAGGGGGCACTGAAGCTTTCTTT. Translating it yields CASSLADLGGTEAFF. Variable domain in full (rest from reference TRBV5-4 and TRBJ1-1): ETGVTQSPTHLIKTRGQQVTLRCSSQSGHNTVSWYQQALGQGPQFIFQYYREEENGRGNFPPRFSGLQFPNYSSELNVNALELDDSALYLCASSLADLGGTEAFFGQGTRLTVV.